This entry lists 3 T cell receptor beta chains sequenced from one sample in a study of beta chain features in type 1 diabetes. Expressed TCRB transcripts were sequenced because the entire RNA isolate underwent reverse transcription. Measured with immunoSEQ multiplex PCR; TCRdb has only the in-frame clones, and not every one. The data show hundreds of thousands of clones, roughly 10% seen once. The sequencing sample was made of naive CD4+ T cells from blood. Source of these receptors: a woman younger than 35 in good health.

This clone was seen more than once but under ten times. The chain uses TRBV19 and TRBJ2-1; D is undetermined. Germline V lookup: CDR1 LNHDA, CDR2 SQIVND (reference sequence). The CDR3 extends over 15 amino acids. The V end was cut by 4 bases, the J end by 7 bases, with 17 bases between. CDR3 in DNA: TGTGCCAGTAGTAACTGGGCAGGCCGTAGGAATGAGCAGTTCTTC. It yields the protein CASSNWAGRRNEQFF.

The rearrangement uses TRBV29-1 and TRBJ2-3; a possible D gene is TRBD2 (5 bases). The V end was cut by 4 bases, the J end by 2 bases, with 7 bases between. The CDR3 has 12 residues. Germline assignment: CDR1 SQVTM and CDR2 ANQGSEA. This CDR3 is CSVVRATDTQYF. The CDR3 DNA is TGCAGCGTTGTGAGGGCCACAGATACGCAGTATTTT.

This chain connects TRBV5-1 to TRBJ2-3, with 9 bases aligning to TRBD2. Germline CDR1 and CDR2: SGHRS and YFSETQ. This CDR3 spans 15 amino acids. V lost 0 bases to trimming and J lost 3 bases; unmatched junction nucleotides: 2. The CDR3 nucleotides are TGCGCCAGCAGCTTGGCTAGCGGGGTTACAGATACGCAGTATTTT. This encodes CASSLASGVTDTQYF.